These 28 T cell receptor beta chains came from one sample sequenced in a study of blood T cell repertoires in COVID-19. This table comes from immunoSEQ multiplex PCR, and its TCRdb copy is limited to in-frame clones, with some not included. The sample consists of 150,000 to 190,000 clones, about 88% of them appearing once. Material: peripheral blood. All receptors come from a woman aged 55-75 years with COVID-19, enrolled during active disease.

This chain joins TRBV6-5 and TRBJ1-4, with D possibly TRBD1 on 6 matching bases. The germline CDR1 and CDR2 sequences are MNHEY and SVGAGI. With 6 bases removed from V and 3 bases from J, the gap between germline ends came to 11 bases. The CDR3 runs 14 residues. The CDR3 loop reads CASRRTVANEKLFF. The CDR3 bases are TGTGCCAGCAGGCGGACAGTGGCTAATGAAAAACTGTTTTTT.

The count of this clone is one. Compared with germline, one end of the junction differs, possibly owing to a read error. The chain joins TRBV29-1 to TRBJ2-3; D gene ambiguous. CDR1 is SQVTM, CDR2 ANQGSEA, per germline. The CDR3 sequence is 12 residues long. The CDR3 loop is CSVEGPTDTQYF. In nucleotides, the CDR3 is TGCAGCGTGGAAGGGCCCACAGATACGCAGTATTTT.

This clone appeared once. The V call is TRBV6-5, the J call TRBJ1-2, with D possibly matching TRBD1 (5 bases). Germline V gives CDR1 MNHEY, CDR2 SVGAGI. V was pared by 9 bases and J by 0 bases, with 11 bases between. The CDR3 covers 13 residues. The CDR3 DNA sequence: TGTGCCAGTCAGGGCCTCACTAACTATGGCTACACCTTC. This translates into CASQGLTNYGYTF.

As to this clone: Other DNA sequences from this sample encode an identical CDR3 as well. This chain uses TRBV18 with TRBJ1-1; D might be TRBD1 (5 bases). V lost 3 bases and J lost 3, with 11 bases in between. CDR1 is KGHSH, CDR2 LQKENI, per germline. The CDR3 consists of 14 residues. CDR3 nucleotides: TGTGCCAGCTCACCTCTTGGGGGGGACACTGAAGCTTTCTTT. As protein: CASSPLGGDTEAFF.

The CDR3: CASSRGTAGEKLFF. CDR3 bases: TGTGCCAGCTCTCGCGGGACAGCAGGCGAAAAACTGTTTTTT. V usage is TRBV18 and J usage is TRBJ1-4; the match to TRBD1 covers 7 bases. Germline assignment: CDR1 KGHSH and CDR2 LQKENI. J gave up 8 bases and V 6 bases, and 9 bases lay outside the gene matches. The CDR3 totals 14 residues.

V gene TRBV9 combines with J gene TRBJ2-2, with 8 bases aligning to TRBD2. Germline V gene data show CDR1 as SGDLS and CDR2 as YYNGEE. With V trimmed by 1 base and J by 1 base, 3 bases remained unmatched. The CDR3 is made up of 16 amino acids. CDR3 protein: CASSVSGGQNTGELFF. The CDR3, as DNA: TGTGCCAGCAGCGTATCGGGGGGGCAGAACACCGGGGAGCTGTTTTTT.

This clone turned up a few times. The chain is built from TRBV6-4 and TRBJ1-6; D unresolved. CDR3 length equals 16 residues. V was cut by 6 bases and J by 7 bases, with 19 bases left in between. Germline-derived CDR1 and CDR2 are MRHNA and SNTAGT. The CDR3 DNA is TGTGCCAGCAGAGCCTCGGGAGGCAGTTCCAATTCACCCCTCCACTTT. Translation: CASRASGGSSNSPLHF.

This chain connects TRBV19 to TRBJ2-4, with 8 bases that match TRBD2. Looked up from germline, CDR1 is LNHDA and CDR2 is SQIVND (reference sequence). The CDR3 covers 15 residues. After removal of 6 bases from V and 8 bases from J, the junction contained 12 bases not matched to a gene. The DNA of the CDR3 is TGTGCCAGTAGACCATCCCGCACTAGCGGACACATTCAGTACTTC. Its translation is CASRPSRTSGHIQYF.

The chain is built from TRBV5-1 and TRBJ2-3; 12 nucleotides align to TRBD2. Per the germline V gene, CDR1 is SGHRS and CDR2 is YFSETQ. Unmatched junction bases numbered 3, after V lost 2 bases and J lost 2 bases. CDR3 length equals 16 residues. CDR3 nucleotides: TGCGCCAGCAGCTTACGGACTAGCGGGAACACAGATACGCAGTATTTT. Translating gives CASSLRTSGNTDTQYF.

This chain links TRBV5-1 with TRBJ1-4; 7 nucleotides agree with TRBD1. The junction had 4 bases not matched to a gene; V was cut back by 2 bases and J by 3 bases. CDR1 and CDR2 from the germline V gene are SGHRS and YFSETQ. The CDR3 is made up of 15 amino acids. This CDR3 reads CASSFDRAPNEKLFF. Written as DNA, the CDR3 is TGCGCCAGCAGCTTTGACAGGGCCCCTAATGAAAAACTGTTTTTT.

The CDR3 loop reads CASSSGQGGDQPQHF. CDR3 sequence (DNA): TGTGCCAGCAGCTCCGGACAGGGAGGTGATCAGCCCCAGCATTTT. The chain is built from TRBV7-2 and TRBJ1-5; 8 bases match TRBD1. The CDR3 extends over 15 amino acids. J was trimmed by 5 bases and V by 4 bases; bases with no gene match: 7. Looked up from germline, CDR1 is SGHTA and CDR2 is FQGNSA.

This chain links TRBV14 with TRBJ1-1; no clear D gene. V shed 1 base and J shed 10 bases, with 13 bases lying between them. The CDR3 totals 13 residues. Germline loops: CDR1 SGHDN, CDR2 FVKESK. The DNA of the CDR3 is TGTGCCAGCAGCCAAGTAGGATTTCCTAGAGCTTTCTTT. Translated: CASSQVGFPRAFF.

This clone has at least ten counts. The J gene is TRBJ2-7, the V gene TRBV5-1, with 9 bases lining up with TRBD1. The germline CDR1 and CDR2 sequences are SGHRS and YFSETQ. The V and J ends lost 4 bases and 6 bases, in that order; junction bases with no gene match: 11. CDR3 length: 15 amino acids. This CDR3 reads CASSPPGQGGSEQYF. CDR3 in DNA: TGCGCCAGCAGCCCCCCGGGACAGGGAGGTAGCGAGCAGTACTTC.

This clone was counted at least ten times. The chain is built from TRBV27 and TRBJ1-1; 10 nucleotides line up with TRBD1. This CDR3 has 15 amino acids. CDR1 and CDR2 (germline): MNHEY, SMNVEV (reference sequence). The V gene end was trimmed by 4 bases and the J gene end by 5 bases; junction bases not matched to a gene: 7. The CDR3 protein is CASSSWTGGSTEAFF. CDR3 sequence (DNA): TGTGCCAGCAGTTCCTGGACAGGGGGAAGTACTGAAGCTTTCTTT.

The chain joins TRBV6-4 to TRBJ2-2; TRBD1 is a possible D gene (5 bases). This CDR3 spans 14 amino acids. The V gene lost 5 bases and the J gene lost 1 base, with 8 bases spanning the gap. CDR1 is MRHNA, CDR2 SNTAGT, per germline. The CDR3 DNA reads TGTGCCAGCAGTACGACAGTGAACACCGGGGAGCTGTTTTTT. It translates to CASSTTVNTGELFF.

This sequence joins TRBV5-4 and TRBJ1-1; 8 nucleotides agree with TRBD1. CDR3 length equals 15 residues. CDR1 SGHNT and CDR2 YYREEE come from the germline V gene (reference sequence). Losses at the gene ends were 5 bases for V and 4 bases for J; bases not matched to a gene: 10. CDR3 DNA: TGTGCCAGCAGTCGACTCAAACAGGGGGGCACTGAAGCTTTCTTT. Protein sequence: CASSRLKQGGTEAFF.

J is TRBJ2-1 and V is TRBV19; 12 bases are a match to TRBD2. J gave up 6 bases and V 6 bases, and 6 bases lay outside the gene matches. The V gene's germline CDR1 is LNHDA and CDR2 SQIVND (reference sequence). The CDR3 consists of 15 residues. CDR3 loop: CASRVLAGGPNEQFF. The DNA of the CDR3 is TGTGCCAGTAGGGTCCTAGCGGGAGGGCCCAATGAGCAGTTCTTC. The full variable domain, completed using reference TRBV19 and TRBJ2-1, is DGGITQSPKYLFRKEGQNVTLSCEQNLNHDAMYWYRQDPGQGLRLIYYSQIVNDFQKGDIAEGYSVSREKKESFPLTVTSAQKNPTAFYLCASRVLAGGPNEQFFGPGTRLTVL.

The chain has TRBV10-1 and TRBJ2-6; D not certain. V lost 4 bases, J lost 4 bases, and 14 bases lay in between. The CDR3 has 16 amino acids. CDR1 and CDR2 (germline): WNHNN, SYGVQD (reference sequence). As DNA, the CDR3 is TGCGCCAGCAGTGGAGCTAATCTTCCCGGGGCCAACGTCCTGACTTTC. Translation gives CASSGANLPGANVLTF.

The J gene is TRBJ2-1, the V gene TRBV7-9, with 10 bases lining up with TRBD2. The CDR3 loop spans 15 amino acids. J lost 1 base, V lost 6 bases, and 3 bases had no gene match. Germline CDR1 and CDR2: SEHNR and FQNEAQ (reference sequence). CDR3 coding DNA: TGTGCCAGCAGTCCTAGCGGGAGATCCTACAATGAGCAGTTCTTC. Protein: CASSPSGRSYNEQFF.

This chain uses TRBV7-8 with TRBJ1-1; TRBD1 matches at 9 bases. The CDR3 covers 15 residues. CDR1 and CDR2 (germline): SGHVS, FQNEAQ. With 5 bases clipped from V and 5 bases from J, the junction kept 9 bases outside the gene matches. CDR3 DNA sequence: TGTGCCAGCAGCCAGGGACAGGGTTTGGTAACTGAAGCTTTCTTT. It encodes CASSQGQGLVTEAFF.

V usage is TRBV18 and J usage is TRBJ2-1; perhaps TRBD1 as D (6 bases). CDR3 length equals 15 residues. CDR1 KGHSH and CDR2 LQKENI come from the germline V gene. Trimming removed 0 bases from V and 9 bases from J, with 15 bases in between. The CDR3 loop is CASSPPQRPRGEQFF. CDR3 coding DNA: TGTGCCAGCTCACCACCTCAGCGGCCCAGGGGTGAGCAGTTCTTC.

This clone was counted a few times. The rearrangement links TRBV18 to TRBJ1-2, with D perhaps matching TRBD1 (5 bases). This CDR3 contains 16 residues. Trimming stripped 3 bases from V and 3 bases from J, with 17 bases between. The germline V gene has CDR1 KGHSH and CDR2 LQKENI. The CDR3: CASSPGEGRLDYGYTF. In nucleotides, the CDR3 is TGTGCCAGCTCACCGGGGGAGGGCAGACTCGACTATGGCTACACCTTC.

The chain employs TRBV18 and TRBJ2-2, with TRBD2 as a possible D gene (6 bases). This CDR3 has 15 residues. The V end lost 1 base, the J end lost 0 bases, and 6 bases lay between the germline ends. Germline V gives CDR1 KGHSH, CDR2 LQKENI. CDR3 sequence (DNA): TGTGCCAGCTCACCACTAGCGGCGAACACCGGGGAGCTGTTTTTT. It codes for CASSPLAANTGELFF.

DNA for the CDR3: TGTGCCACCAGCAGAGGGGGACTAGCGCGTCGGGAGACCCAGTACTTC. Its translation is CATSRGGLARRETQYF. V and J are TRBV15 and TRBJ2-5, with TRBD2 matching over 10 bases. Germline V lookup: CDR1 LNHNV, CDR2 YYDKDF (reference sequence). This CDR3 comprises 16 residues. The V gene end was trimmed by 1 base and the J gene end by 5 bases; junction bases not matched to a gene: 7.

CDR3 amino acids: CSVGEAEAFF. In DNA form, the CDR3 reads TGCAGCGTAGGGGAGGCTGAAGCTTTCTTT. This rearrangement joins TRBV29-1 to TRBJ1-1; tentatively, D is TRBD1 (5 bases). CDR1 and CDR2 from the germline V gene are SQVTM and ANQGSEA. The CDR3 has 10 residues. V dropped 6 bases and J dropped 6 bases, with 8 bases sitting between them.

V is TRBV13 and J is TRBJ2-2; 8 nucleotides align to TRBD2. Trimming at V came to 5 bases and at J to 5 bases, leaving 4 bases not matched to a gene. Looked up from germline, CDR1 is PRHDT and CDR2 is FYEKMQ (reference sequence). This CDR3 contains 14 residues. CDR3 coding DNA: TGTGCCAGCAGCCCGGGACTAGATACCGGGGAGCTGTTTTTT. This gives the protein CASSPGLDTGELFF. The full variable domain, its missing parts supplied by reference TRBV13 and TRBJ2-2, is AAGVIQSPRHLIKEKRETATLKCYPIPRHDTVYWYQQGPGQDPQFLISFYEKMQSDKGSIPDRFSAQQFSDYHSELNMSSLELGDSALYFCASSPGLDTGELFFGEGSRLTVL.

V gene TRBV28 combines with J gene TRBJ1-1, with D possibly being TRBD1 (6 bases). The CDR3 contains 11 residues. Deletions cut 5 bases from V and 7 bases from J, with 8 bases between. Germline CDR1 and CDR2: MDHEN and SYDVKM. CDR3 nucleotides: TGTGCCAGCAGTGCAGGGGTTGAAGCTTTCTTT. This encodes CASSAGVEAFF.

This clone was picked up many times. The rearrangement uses TRBV5-1 and TRBJ1-1; tentative D call: TRBD1 (6 bases). The CDR3 contains 13 residues. CDR1 is SGHRS and CDR2 is YFSETQ in the germline V gene. V was pared by 4 bases and J by 11 bases, with 18 bases between. DNA of the CDR3: TGCGCCAGCAGCCCGGACAGCCGGTTAGAGGCTTTCTTT. Translated: CASSPDSRLEAFF.